The clone carrying this T cell receptor (beta chain) was counted a few times. As originally analysed: Amplification of reference gene primers provided the estimated nucleated cell counts. The repertoire was sequenced with immunoSEQ multiplex PCR; TCRdb's copy has only in-frame clones and lacks some. From that table come the V and J calls and clone size; the DNA was used to work out D and trimming. The top ten hold around 0.86% of the sample, which has 350,000 to 400,000 clones, about 89% seen once. Recruits, aged roughly 18 to 95 years, lived in 20 to 30 US areas. The sample comes from a study of blood T cell repertoires in COVID-19. About the research overall: Specimens from acute and convalescent COVID-19 originated in the United States, Italy and Spain.

V lost 0 bases and J 0 bases, leaving 12 bases between the germline ends. Germline V gene lookup returns CDR1 SGHNT and CDR2 YENEEA. CDR3 length: 17 amino acids. The sample consisted of PBMCs or T cells enriched from blood (not recorded which). This TCR derives from a woman aged 40 to 50 who had been exposed to COVID-19. The chain carries TRBV11-3 and TRBJ1-3, with a possible D match to TRBD1 (5 bases). The chain's CDR3 is CASSLDLGGFSGNTIYF. CDR3 DNA sequence: TGTGCCAGCAGCTTAGATCTCGGGGGATTCTCTGGAAACACCATATATTTT. Looking up the rest from reference TRBV11-3 and TRBJ1-3 gives the full variable domain: EAGVVQSPRYKIIEKKQPVAFWCNPISGHNTLYWYLQNLGQGPELLIRYENEEAVDDSQLPKDRFSAERLKGVDSTLKIQPAELGDSAVYLCASSLDLGGFSGNTIYFGEGSWLTVV.